What follows describes a single TCR beta chain. The sample originates from a study of blood T cell repertoires in COVID-19. The wider study: COVID-19 samples, acute and convalescent, were from the United States, Italy and Spain.

Donors in Cohort 3 counted as recovered after two negative PCRs, clearance, or symptom resolution. Repertoires were generated with immunoSEQ multiplex PCR, while TCRdb's copy carries only in-frame clones and drops some. The data contain 180,000 or so clones, more than 65% of them singletons. The sequence derives from a man aged 50-59 years who had recovered from COVID-19. Material for sequencing was PBMCs or T cells enriched from blood (not recorded which).

The CDR3 sequence: CASSIGGKFNQPQHF. The CDR3 DNA is TGTGCCAGCAGTATCGGGGGGAAATTCAATCAGCCCCAGCATTTT. The chain joins TRBV5-6 to TRBJ1-5; D might be TRBD1 (5 bases). V lost 5 bases, J lost 3 bases, and 15 bases lay in between. CDR1 and CDR2 (germline): SGHDT, YYEEEE. The CDR3 is 15 residues long. Full variable domain (rest looked up from reference TRBV5-6 and TRBJ1-5): DAGVTQSPTHLIKTRGQQVTLRCSPKSGHDTVSWYQQALGQGPQFIFQYYEEEERQRGNFPDRFSGHQFPNYSSELNVNALLLGDSALYLCASSIGGKFNQPQHFGDGTRLSIL.